These 19 T cell receptor beta chains were sequenced from one sample in a study of graft-versus-host responses after intestinal transplantation (dated by TCRdb to the early 2020s). Receptor amplification or capture employed the immunoSEQ multiplex PCR assay. Sourced from immuneACCESS, this table was stored by TCRdb with only in-frame sequences that have V and J called. A share of the clones is absent; for the studies checked, an unresolved V gene accounts for under half, and the remainder has no known explanation. The table for this sample lists 150,000 or so clones; 92% of them were counted only once. The top ten clonotypes cover roughly 0.19% of the sample. Their cognate antigens are unknown. The meaning of the sample's time point label: cells obtained before transplantation from donor or recipient. Sequenced here: unstimulated CD4+ T cells sorted from spleen or lymph node cells, sampled before intestinal transplant. These receptors were taken from a human donor who received an intestinal transplant.

The V and J genes are TRBV27 and TRBJ1-6; TRBD1 is a possible D gene (5 bases). Germline CDR1 and CDR2: MNHEY and SMNVEV (reference sequence). The CDR3 is made up of 16 amino acids. V lost 3 bases and J lost 0, with 9 bases in between. The CDR3 sequence is CASSFGASSYNSPLHF. CDR3 nucleotides: TGTGCCAGCAGTTTCGGGGCCTCCTCCTATAATTCACCCCTCCACTTT.

V gene TRBV10-3 combines with J gene TRBJ2-3; D remains ambiguous. The CDR3 has 17 residues. The V gene lost 0 bases and the J gene lost 2 bases, with 15 bases spanning the gap. Germline V gene sequence: CDR1 ENHRY, CDR2 SYGVKD. CDR3 loop: CAISESRLVLFTDTQYF. CDR3 nucleotide sequence: TGTGCCATCAGTGAGTCGAGGCTAGTCCTCTTCACAGATACGCAGTATTTT.

This rearrangement joins TRBV5-1 to TRBJ2-1; 8 nucleotides match TRBD2. This CDR3 is 15 amino acids long. J lost 9 bases, V lost 1 base, and 9 bases had no gene match. Germline CDR1 is SGHRS and CDR2 is YFSETQ. The CDR3 nucleotides read TGCGCCAGCAGCTTGTCCGCGGGAGGTAGTGGTGAGCAGTTCTTC. As protein: CASSLSAGGSGEQFF.

V gene TRBV29-1 combines with J gene TRBJ2-5; 8 bases are shared with TRBD1. The V gene end was trimmed by 7 bases and the J gene end by 1 base; junction bases not matched to a gene: 8. From germline, CDR1 is SQVTM and CDR2 ANQGSEA. The CDR3 consists of 14 residues. The CDR3 DNA reads TGCAGCGCTGGACGGACAGGGACCCAAGAGACCCAGTACTTC. Translating it yields CSAGRTGTQETQYF.

The rearrangement links TRBV28 to TRBJ2-1; D is undetermined. Germline values: CDR1 MDHEN, CDR2 SYDVKM. The CDR3 is 18 residues long. Trimming cost V 5 bases and J 4 bases, with 24 bases left between them. This CDR3 reads CASSPPLVGFILYNEQFF. The CDR3, as DNA: TGTGCCAGCAGTCCACCTCTTGTGGGATTCATTCTGTACAATGAGCAGTTCTTC.

This rearrangement joins TRBV6-6 to TRBJ2-5, with 10 bases identical to TRBD2. The J call may be faulty, since TRBJ2-7 better matches the DNA end. CDR1 MNHNY and CDR2 SVGAGI come from the germline V gene (reference sequence). The CDR3 totals 14 residues. The DNA of the CDR3 is TGTGCCAGCAGTTACAGCGGGAGGGCCTACGAGCAGTACTTC. This encodes CASSYSGRAYEQYF.

The chain is built from TRBV5-1 and TRBJ1-5; D gene uncertain. V was trimmed by 5 bases and J by 0 bases, leaving 9 bases between them. Germline V gene lookup returns CDR1 SGHRS and CDR2 YFSETQ. The CDR3 spans 14 residues. CDR3 sequence reads: CASSLGYSNQPQHF. CDR3 nucleotide sequence: TGCGCCAGCAGTCTGGGTTATAGCAATCAGCCCCAGCATTTT.

The J gene is TRBJ2-1, the V gene TRBV10-2, with 7 bases aligning to TRBD1. With V trimmed by 2 bases and J by 7 bases, 8 bases remained unmatched. This CDR3 has 15 amino acids. Looked up from germline, CDR1 is WSHSY and CDR2 is SAAADI. The CDR3 bases are TGCGCCAGCAGTGAGACCGAAGACAGGGCTAATGAGCAGTTCTTC. Amino acids: CASSETEDRANEQFF.

This clone came up a few times. The chain couples TRBV27 to TRBJ2-7, with a tentative D call TRBD2 (6 bases). V was clipped by 6 bases and J by 1 base, with 10 bases between them. The V gene's germline CDR1 is MNHEY and CDR2 SMNVEV (reference sequence). The CDR3 is 13 residues long. The CDR3: CASRIRGSYEQYF. The CDR3 DNA follows: TGTGCCAGCAGGATACGGGGGTCCTACGAGCAGTACTTC.

The genes are TRBV30 and TRBJ1-2, with 7 positions matching TRBD1. V lost 2 bases to trimming and J lost 8 bases; unmatched junction nucleotides: 11. The germline gives CDR1 GTSNPN, CDR2 SVGIG (reference sequence). The CDR3 length is 14 residues. CDR3 in DNA: TGTGCCTGGAGTCACGTGGAGGGGGCTGTGGGCTACACCTTC. Translating gives CAWSHVEGAVGYTF.

V gene TRBV10-3 combines with J gene TRBJ2-3; possible D gene TRBD2, 5 bases. This CDR3 region has 13 residues. The V and J ends lost 4 bases and 2 bases respectively, with 7 bases between them. Germline CDR1 ENHRY, CDR2 SYGVKD. CDR3 in amino acids: CAISVGDTDTQYF. For the CDR3, the DNA is TGTGCCATCAGTGTCGGGGACACAGATACGCAGTATTTT.

This chain links TRBV21-1 with TRBJ2-5; the table assigns TRBD2, which was not confirmed against the DNA. TRBV21-1 is given as a pseudogene. The CDR3 runs 17 residues. CDR3: CASSKDGAGRSQETQYF. The CDR3 nucleotides read TGTGCCAGCAGCAAAGATGGGGCAGGGAGGTCCCAAGAGACCCAGTACTTC.

The chain links TRBV6-1 to TRBJ2-7; D is uncertain. The CDR3 length is 12 residues. V lost 7 bases and J 2 bases, leaving 9 bases between the germline ends. Germline loops: CDR1 MNHNS, CDR2 SASEGT. The DNA of the CDR3 is TGTGCCAGCACGAGAGTCCCCTACGAGCAGTACTTC. Amino acid sequence: CASTRVPYEQYF.

The CDR3 coding sequence is TGTGCCATCAGTGAGTCCCGCCTCGGGGGGGGTAGGTACGAGCAGTACTTC. Its translation: CAISESRLGGGRYEQYF. The genes are TRBV10-3 and TRBJ2-7; 8 positions agree with TRBD2. Germline V gene sequence: CDR1 ENHRY, CDR2 SYGVKD. V dropped 0 bases and J dropped 4; count of bases not matched to a gene: 11. This CDR3 comprises 17 residues.

The gene calls are TRBV30 and TRBJ1-1; weak D call: TRBD1 (5 bases). This CDR3 is built from 13 residues. In germline, CDR1 is GTSNPN, CDR2 SVGIG (reference sequence). The CDR3 coding sequence is TGTGCACTCTCTTTGGGGGGTGATACTGAAGCTTTCTTT. Amino acid sequence: CALSLGGDTEAFF.

This chain links TRBV5-6 with TRBJ2-5; D gene unclear. The assigned J gene may be wrong: the sequence end matches TRBJ2-7 better. The CDR3 extends over 12 amino acids. CDR1 and CDR2 from the germline V gene are SGHDT and YYEEEE. In DNA, the CDR3 is TGTGCCAGCAGCTCGTCCTCCTACGAGCAGTACTTC. Translating it yields CASSSSSYEQYF.

The chain employs TRBV19 and TRBJ2-3; unclear D gene. CDR1 and CDR2 (germline): LNHDA, SQIVND (reference sequence). The V end lost 1 base, the J end lost 0 bases, and 5 bases lay between the germline ends. This CDR3 spans 14 amino acids. CDR3 loop: CASSIGASTDTQYF. CDR3 bases: TGTGCCAGTAGTATAGGCGCCAGCACAGATACGCAGTATTTT.

The chain combines TRBV6-4 with TRBJ2-1; D not certain. The CDR3 spans 14 residues. Trimming took off 4 bases at V and 0 bases at J, with 7 bases between the two ends. The V gene's germline CDR1 is MRHNA and CDR2 SNTAGT. CDR3 residues: CASSVASSYNEQFF. CDR3 DNA: TGTGCCAGCAGTGTTGCCTCCTCCTACAATGAGCAGTTCTTC.

The chain recombines TRBV27 with TRBJ2-7; D may be TRBD1 or TRBD2 (6 bases each). This CDR3 spans 13 amino acids. Trimming took off 10 bases at V and 1 base at J, with 14 bases between the two ends. CDR1 and CDR2 (germline): MNHEY, SMNVEV (reference sequence). The CDR3 region has the DNA TGTGCCATCAGGGGCCGGGGGTCCTACGAGCAGTACTTC. This codes for CAIRGRGSYEQYF.